One and the same sample provided the 10 T cell receptor beta chains below, sequenced in a study of blood T cell repertoires in COVID-19. Clones were read by immunoSEQ multiplex PCR, and TCRdb kept only the in-frame ones, dropping some. The sample lists 65,000 to 90,000 clones, 88% occurring once. The specimen sequenced was peripheral blood. All receptors derive from a human donor in a cohort sampled during active COVID-19.

The chain links TRBV19 to TRBJ2-3; D may be TRBD2 (5 bases). The CDR3 is 14 residues long. Deletions cut 3 bases from V and 6 bases from J, with 13 bases between. Germline assignment: CDR1 LNHDA and CDR2 SQIVND (reference sequence). CDR3 bases: TGTGCCAGTAGTATGAGGGCGGTCGAGGATACGCAGTATTTT. Its protein product is CASSMRAVEDTQYF.

The V call is TRBV7-2, the J call TRBJ1-5; 9 nucleotides align to TRBD1. CDR3 length: 17 residues. The V and J ends lost 5 bases and 1 base, in that order; junction bases with no gene match: 9. Germline lookup yields CDR1 SGHTA and CDR2 FQGNSA. The CDR3 spells CASSPGQGRSSNQPQHF. As DNA, the CDR3 is TGTGCCAGCAGCCCGGGACAGGGTCGGTCAAGCAATCAGCCCCAGCATTTT.

The gene calls are TRBV19 and TRBJ2-5, with D perhaps TRBD1 (6 bases). The length of the CDR3 is 15 residues. Trimming removed 1 base at V and 2 bases at J, with 11 bases between. Looked up from germline, CDR1 is LNHDA and CDR2 is SQIVND (reference sequence). The CDR3 bases are TGTGCCAGTAGTATAGGACAGGCGGATCAAGAGACCCAGTACTTC. Translating it yields CASSIGQADQETQYF. Full variable domain (remainder filled in from reference TRBV19 and TRBJ2-5): DGGITQSPKYLFRKEGQNVTLSCEQNLNHDAMYWYRQDPGQGLRLIYYSQIVNDFQKGDIAEGYSVSREKKESFPLTVTSAQKNPTAFYLCASSIGQADQETQYFGPGTRLLVL.

The CDR3 coding sequence is TGTGCCAGCATCGATCCCAGGCAAAACTATGGCTACACCTTC. Translation gives CASIDPRQNYGYTF. This chain uses TRBV6-5 with TRBJ1-2, with D uncertain. The CDR3 length is 14 residues. V lost 7 bases and J 2 bases, leaving 14 bases between the germline ends. Germline lookup yields CDR1 MNHEY and CDR2 SVGAGI.

The chain employs TRBV11-2 and TRBJ2-7; D might be TRBD2 (5 bases). Germline CDR1 is SGHAT and CDR2 is FQNNGV. Trimming removed 0 bases from V and 2 bases from J, with 8 bases in between. CDR3 length: 14 amino acids. CDR3 bases: TGTGCCAGCAGCTTAGATCGGGGAACCTACGAGCAGTACTTC. Translated: CASSLDRGTYEQYF.

The gene calls are TRBV4-3 and TRBJ2-3; tentative D call: TRBD2 (6 bases). Germline CDR1 is LGHNA and CDR2 is YSLEER. Trimming took off 4 bases at V and 3 bases at J, with 17 bases between the two ends. This CDR3 spans 16 amino acids. CDR3 DNA sequence: TGCGCCAGCAGCCTAGCGGCCGGTTCGAGTACAGATACGCAGTATTTT. Amino acids: CASSLAAGSSTDTQYF.

The gene calls are TRBV7-8 and TRBJ2-3; tentatively, D is TRBD1 (5 bases). This CDR3 has 12 residues. The V end was cut by 5 bases, the J end by 11 bases, with 14 bases between. Germline CDR1 and CDR2: SGHVS and FQNEAQ. This CDR3 reads CASSPGQGVQYF. The CDR3 region has the DNA TGTGCCAGCAGCCCAGGGCAGGGTGTGCAGTATTTT.

This clone was found once. The chain links TRBV5-1 to TRBJ2-2, with D uncertain. V lost 0 bases and J 5 bases, leaving 8 bases between the germline ends. In germline, CDR1 is SGHRS, CDR2 YFSETQ. The CDR3 is made up of 14 amino acids. The CDR3 is CASSLGPVTGELFF. CDR3 coding DNA: TGCGCCAGCAGCTTGGGTCCCGTTACCGGGGAGCTGTTTTTT.

V usage is TRBV30 and J usage is TRBJ2-1, with 12 positions matching TRBD2. Trimming took 5 bases from V and 4 from J; bases not matched to a gene: 15. Germline V gene lookup returns CDR1 GTSNPN and CDR2 SVGIG (reference sequence). The CDR3 has 18 amino acids. CDR3 nucleotides: TGTGCCTGGCAATACACTAGCGGGGGGTTGAGCCTTTACAATGAGCAGTTCTTC. It encodes CAWQYTSGGLSLYNEQFF.

This chain connects TRBV19 to TRBJ1-1; weak D call: TRBD1 (6 bases). V lost 3 bases and J lost 1, with 9 bases in between. In germline, CDR1 is LNHDA, CDR2 SQIVND (reference sequence). The CDR3 contains 14 residues. DNA of the CDR3: TGTGCCAGTAGTATCCAGGGGACGAACACTGAAGCTTTCTTT. It translates to CASSIQGTNTEAFF.